These 22 T cell receptor beta chains were all obtained from the same sample, sequenced in a study of blood T cell repertoires in COVID-19. The protocol was immunoSEQ multiplex PCR, while the TCRdb copy is restricted to in-frame clones and leaves out a portion. This table holds around 200,000 clones, about 85% found once. The sequenced sample consisted of peripheral blood. These receptors were collected from a woman over 75 with acute or convalescent COVID-19.

The chain combines TRBV5-1 with TRBJ2-6; D gene uncertain. This CDR3 has 16 amino acids. Looked up from germline, CDR1 is SGHRS and CDR2 is YFSETQ. The V and J ends lost 2 bases and 0 bases respectively, with 9 bases between them. CDR3 sequence: CASSFSLSSGANVLTF. CDR3 coding DNA: TGCGCCAGCAGCTTTTCCCTGAGCTCTGGGGCCAACGTCCTGACTTTC.

The rearrangement uses TRBV7-9 and TRBJ2-7, with 14 bases matching TRBD2. Germline V gene sequence: CDR1 SEHNR, CDR2 FQNEAQ (reference sequence). V shed 5 bases and J 0 bases; nucleotides not matched to a gene: 6. The CDR3 sequence is 17 residues long. Here the CDR3 DNA reads TGTGCCAGCAGCCGACTAGCGGGAGGGCCTCACTCCTACGAGCAGTACTTC. Encoded protein: CASSRLAGGPHSYEQYF.

The chain is built from TRBV3-1 (or the pseudogene TRBV3-2) and TRBJ1-2; TRBD1 matches 7 bases. Losses at the gene ends were 2 bases for V and 8 bases for J; bases not matched to a gene: 11. Per germline, CDR1 LGHDT and CDR2 YNNKEL (reference sequence). The CDR3 is made up of 15 amino acids. This CDR3 is CASSQFRLQGQGYTF. The CDR3 coding sequence is TGTGCCAGCAGCCAATTCCGCTTACAGGGGCAAGGCTACACCTTC.

In the case of this clone: The sample contains more than one DNA sequence encoding this CDR3. This sequence joins TRBV29-1 and TRBJ1-1, with TRBD1 matching over 7 bases. CDR3 length equals 12 residues. The junction had 6 bases not matched to a gene; V was cut back by 7 bases and J by 4 bases. Germline CDR1 is SQVTM and CDR2 is ANQGSEA. The DNA of the CDR3 is TGCAGCGGCTTTTCAGGGGGCACTGAAGCTTTCTTT. Amino acid sequence: CSGFSGGTEAFF.

This CDR3 is CASSLGQGNYEQYF. The CDR3 coding sequence is TGTGCCAGCAGTTTGGGACAGGGTAACTACGAGCAGTACTTC. V usage is TRBV6-2 or TRBV6-3 and J usage is TRBJ2-7; 9 bases map to TRBD1. The junction had 4 bases not matched to a gene; V was cut back by 4 bases and J by 3 bases. Germline V lookup: CDR1 MNHEY, CDR2 SVGEGT. This CDR3 is built from 14 residues.

The V call is TRBV30, the J call TRBJ1-1, with 7 bases that match TRBD1. CDR3 size: 12 residues. J was trimmed by 8 bases and V by 4 bases; bases with no gene match: 7. The germline V gene has CDR1 GTSNPN and CDR2 SVGIG (reference sequence). DNA for the CDR3: TGTGCCTGGACCCCGGACAGGACGGAAGCTTTCTTT. Amino acids: CAWTPDRTEAFF.

The gene calls are TRBV7-2 and TRBJ2-5; 13 nucleotides line up with TRBD2. The V segment lost 4 bases and the J segment 4 bases; nucleotides outside the gene matches: 12. Germline V CDR1 and CDR2: SGHTA, FQGNSA. This CDR3 contains 18 residues. CDR3 DNA: TGTGCCAGCAGCTCAGGGGGGACTAGCGGGACCCGGGGAGAGACCCAGTACTTC. It encodes CASSSGGTSGTRGETQYF.

This clone appeared a single time. This chain uses TRBV5-1 with TRBJ1-5, with a weak D call TRBD1 (5 bases). V lost 4 bases, J lost 1 base, and 12 bases lay in between. Germline values: CDR1 SGHRS, CDR2 YFSETQ. The CDR3 has 15 amino acids. CDR3: CASSPGAGSNQPQHF. CDR3 sequence (DNA): TGCGCCAGCAGCCCTGGGGCAGGCAGCAATCAGCCCCAGCATTTT.

The gene calls are TRBV29-1 and TRBJ2-6, with a weak D call TRBD1 (5 bases). V was clipped by 6 bases and J by 2 bases, with 8 bases between them. CDR1 is SQVTM, CDR2 ANQGSEA, per germline. The CDR3 is 13 amino acids. This chain's CDR3 is CSVAGTGANVLTF. CDR3 nucleotides: TGCAGCGTAGCAGGGACTGGGGCCAACGTCCTGACTTTC.

The J gene is TRBJ2-3, the V gene TRBV6-6; D is possibly TRBD2 (5 bases). CDR3 length equals 15 residues. Germline V gene lookup returns CDR1 MNHNY and CDR2 SVGAGI (reference sequence). Trimming stripped 6 bases from V and 6 bases from J, with 19 bases between. The CDR3 loop is CASSDPVGVVDTQYF. The DNA for the CDR3 is TGTGCCAGCAGCGATCCGGTGGGAGTGGTGGATACGCAGTATTTT.

V is TRBV5-1 and J is TRBJ1-4; D is uncertain. Germline CDR1 reads SGHRS; CDR2 reads YFSETQ. V lost 4 bases, J lost 2 bases, and 9 bases lay in between. CDR3 length: 14 residues. The CDR3 nucleotides are TGCGCCAGCAGCCCCCAATTGACTAATGAAAAACTGTTTTTT. Protein: CASSPQLTNEKLFF.

In its sample, this clone was seen a few times. This chain uses TRBV28 with TRBJ2-4; D ambiguous. Germline V gene lookup returns CDR1 MDHEN and CDR2 SYDVKM. This CDR3 has 14 residues. V gave up 6 bases and J gave up 8 bases, with 17 bases separating them. The CDR3 DNA reads TGTGCCAGCAGCCGCGCAAGCCACGAGGACATTCAGTACTTC. It specifies CASSRASHEDIQYF.

This clone was observed a single time. This chain uses TRBV30 with TRBJ1-3; D gene ambiguous. V lost 7 bases and J lost 4, with 20 bases in between. The CDR3 length is 15 residues. Germline values: CDR1 GTSNPN, CDR2 SVGIG (reference sequence). The CDR3 loop is CAFSSRGHLGNTIYF. As DNA, the CDR3 is TGTGCCTTCTCAAGCCGAGGCCATCTGGGAAACACCATATATTTT.

J is TRBJ2-7 and V is TRBV27; 9 bases align to TRBD2. The germline CDR1 and CDR2 sequences are MNHEY and SMNVEV (reference sequence). The CDR3 has 15 residues. V was clipped by 3 bases and J by 0 bases; unmatched bases: 3. CDR3 sequence: CASSLGGRVSYEQYF. Here the CDR3 DNA reads TGTGCCAGCAGTTTGGGCGGGAGGGTCTCCTACGAGCAGTACTTC.

This clone was detected only once. The chain uses TRBV5-1 and TRBJ1-3; D unclear. Between the trimmed V and J ends, which lost 4 bases and 8 bases, there was a span of 10 bases. The CDR3 is 12 amino acids. The germline CDR1 and CDR2 sequences are SGHRS and YFSETQ. CDR3 region: CASSRPGDTIYF. The CDR3 DNA follows: TGCGCCAGCAGCCGCCCCGGGGACACCATATATTTT.

This clone showed up just a few times. V is TRBV5-1 and J is TRBJ1-1, with 9 bases aligning to TRBD1. The CDR3 contains 14 residues. J was trimmed by 11 bases and V by 5 bases; bases with no gene match: 13. Germline V gives CDR1 SGHRS, CDR2 YFSETQ. The CDR3 loop is CASSDGRQGGSAFF. The CDR3 region has the DNA TGCGCCAGCAGTGACGGGAGACAGGGGGGGTCGGCTTTCTTT. The full variable domain, completed using reference TRBV5-1 and TRBJ1-1, is KAGVTQTPRYLIKTRGQQVTLSCSPISGHRSVSWYQQTPGQGLQFLFEYFSETQRNKGNFPGRFSGRQFSNSRSEMNVSTLELGDSALYLCASSDGRQGGSAFFGQGTRLTVV.

The chain is built from TRBV7-2 and TRBJ2-3; TRBD2 aligns across 8 bases. This CDR3 has 14 residues. The J segment lost 4 bases and the V segment lost 1 base, leaving 1 base of the junction unmatched. CDR1 SGHTA and CDR2 FQGNSA come from the germline V gene. CDR3 nucleotide sequence: TGTGCCAGCAGCTTAGGAGCGGGAGCAGATACGCAGTATTTT. Translation gives CASSLGAGADTQYF.

J is TRBJ1-2 and V is TRBV6-5, with TRBD1 matching over 8 bases. Trimming at V came to 7 bases and at J to 4 bases, leaving 8 bases not matched to a gene. CDR3 length equals 14 residues. The germline V gene has CDR1 MNHEY and CDR2 SVGAGI. CDR3 in DNA: TGTGCCAGCACCTCAGGGGGCGGCCTCTATGGCTACACCTTC. Its translation: CASTSGGGLYGYTF.

The chain couples TRBV19 to TRBJ2-1, with 7 positions matching TRBD2. Germline V gene sequence: CDR1 LNHDA, CDR2 SQIVND (reference sequence). The CDR3 has 14 amino acids. J gave up 3 bases and V 8 bases, and 7 bases lay outside the gene matches. In DNA form, the CDR3 reads TGTGCCAGTGGGGGGGGAGATGGCTACAATGAGCAGTTCTTC. Translated: CASGGGDGYNEQFF.

The V and J genes are TRBV10-3 and TRBJ1-1; TRBD1 aligns across 8 bases. This CDR3 region has 14 residues. Germline V gene data show CDR1 as ENHRY and CDR2 as SYGVKD. Germline trimming cut 3 bases from V and 6 bases from J; bases unmatched to any gene: 6. The CDR3 spells CAISDPDRGSEAFF. As DNA, the CDR3 is TGTGCCATCAGTGATCCCGACAGGGGATCTGAAGCTTTCTTT.

V and J are TRBV27 and TRBJ1-2; 8 nucleotides line up with TRBD1. Germline CDR1 is MNHEY and CDR2 is SMNVEV (reference sequence). The CDR3 is 13 amino acids. V lost 8 bases, J lost 0 bases, and 2 bases stayed unmatched. In DNA, the CDR3 is TGTGCCAGCGGGGGACAGGCTAACTATGGCTACACCTTC. Translated, it gives CASGGQANYGYTF.

CDR3 protein: CASSLGGRVYEQYF. CDR3 coding DNA: TGTGCCAGCAGCTTGGGGGGCAGGGTTTACGAGCAGTACTTC. The rearrangement uses TRBV5-4 and TRBJ2-7, with a weak D call TRBD1 (5 bases). Germline V gene data show CDR1 as SGHNT and CDR2 as YYREEE (reference sequence). V lost 0 bases to trimming and J lost 4 bases, with 11 bases between them. The CDR3 extends over 14 amino acids.